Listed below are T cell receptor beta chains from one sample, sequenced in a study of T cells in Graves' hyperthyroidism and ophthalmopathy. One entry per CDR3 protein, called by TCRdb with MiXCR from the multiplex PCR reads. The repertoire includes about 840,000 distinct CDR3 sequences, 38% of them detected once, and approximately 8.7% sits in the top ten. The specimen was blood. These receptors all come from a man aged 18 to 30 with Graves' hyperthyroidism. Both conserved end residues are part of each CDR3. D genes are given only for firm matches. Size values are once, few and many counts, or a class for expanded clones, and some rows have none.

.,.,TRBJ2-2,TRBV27,CASRAVGSRELFF,TGTGCCAGCAGAGCAGTAGGGAGTAGGGAGCTGTTTTTT
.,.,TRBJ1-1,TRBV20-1,CSARAIEALSTEAFF,TGCAGTGCTAGAGCTATTGAGGCGCTGAGCACTGAAGCTTTCTTT
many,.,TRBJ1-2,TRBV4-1,CASSRPGPRGGYTF,TGCGCCAGCAGCCGCCCGGGACCGAGGGGTGGCTACACCTTC
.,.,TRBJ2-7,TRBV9,CASSEGWSSYEQYF,TGTGCCAGCAGCGAGGGATGGAGTTCCTACGAGCAGTACTTC
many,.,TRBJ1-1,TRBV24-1,CATASSGTEAFF,TGTGCCACGGCCAGCTCGGGCACTGAAGCTTTCTTT
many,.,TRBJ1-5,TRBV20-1,CSARVPYSFYPQHF,TGCAGTGCTAGAGTACCCTACTCCTTTTATCCCCAGCATTTT
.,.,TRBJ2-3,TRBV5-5,CASRGGSTDTQYF,TGTGCCAGCAGAGGGGGAAGCACAGATACGCAGTATTTT
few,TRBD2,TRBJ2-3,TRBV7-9,CASGPSGASTDTQYF,TGTGCCAGCGGCCCTAGCGGGGCTAGCACAGATACGCAGTATTTT
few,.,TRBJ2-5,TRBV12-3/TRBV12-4,CASAPSWETQYF,TGTGCCAGCGCCCCGTCTTGGGAGACCCAGTACTTC
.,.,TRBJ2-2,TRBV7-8,CASSIPLQGRLAGELFF,TGTGCCAGCAGTATTCCTCTACAGGGACGGTTGGCCGGGGAGCTGTTTTTT
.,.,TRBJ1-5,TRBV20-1,CSPWGGSDQPQHF,TGCAGTCCCTGGGGGGGGAGCGATCAGCCCCAGCATTTT
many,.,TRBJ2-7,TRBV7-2,CASSLRVSYEQYF,TGTGCCAGCAGCTTACGGGTGTCCTACGAGCAGTACTTC
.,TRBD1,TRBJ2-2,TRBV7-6,CASSLATGESTGELFF,TGTGCCAGCAGCTTAGCGACAGGGGAGAGCACCGGGGAGCTGTTTTTT
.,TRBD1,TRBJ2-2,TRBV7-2,CASSLQGAQGGELFF,TGTGCCAGCAGCCTCCAGGGGGCCCAGGGCGGGGAGCTGTTTTTT
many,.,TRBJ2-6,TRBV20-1,CSARGDSGANVLTF,TGCAGTGCTAGAGGGGACTCTGGGGCCAACGTCCTGACTTTC
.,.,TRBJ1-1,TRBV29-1,CSVDSGATEAFF,TGCAGCGTTGACTCCGGGGCCACTGAAGCTTTCTTT
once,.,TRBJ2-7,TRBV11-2,CASSLDWDYQGEQYF,TGTGCCAGCAGCTTAGATTGGGACTACCAGGGGGAGCAGTACTTC
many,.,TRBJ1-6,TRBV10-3,CAISGPGPSSYNSPLHF,TGTGCCATCAGTGGACCGGGACCGAGCTCCTATAATTCACCCCTCCACTTT
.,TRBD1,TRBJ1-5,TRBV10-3,CAISETGVEPQHF,TGTGCCATCAGTGAAACAGGGGTAGAGCCCCAGCATTTT
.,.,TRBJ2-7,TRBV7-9,CASSFWDSDRAYEQYF,TGTGCCAGCAGTTTTTGGGACTCGGACAGAGCCTACGAGCAGTACTTC
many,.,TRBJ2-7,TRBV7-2,CASSLSVSGEQYF,TGTGCCAGCAGCCTATCCGTTAGCGGCGAGCAGTACTTC
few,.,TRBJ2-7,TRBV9,CASSGGGLDEQYF,TGTGCCAGCAGCGGGGGGGGGCTCGACGAGCAGTACTTC
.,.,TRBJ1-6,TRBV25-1,CASSFVVGNSPLHF,TGTGCCAGCAGTTTTGTAGTGGGAAATTCACCCCTCCACTTT
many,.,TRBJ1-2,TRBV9,CASSARGDRYGYTF,TGTGCCAGCAGCGCCCGGGGCGACCGCTATGGCTACACCTTC
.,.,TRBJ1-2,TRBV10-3,CAIRGGESGYTF,TGTGCCATCAGAGGGGGGGAATCTGGCTACACCTTC
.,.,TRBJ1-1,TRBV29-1,CSLGNLGTEAFF,TGCAGCTTAGGGAATTTGGGCACTGAAGCTTTCTTT
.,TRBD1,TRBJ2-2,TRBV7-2,CASSSGQGIGPGELFF,TGTGCCAGCAGCTCGGGACAGGGTATCGGACCCGGGGAGCTGTTTTTT
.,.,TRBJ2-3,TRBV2,CASSTWDTQYF,TGTGCCAGCAGCACCTGGGATACGCAGTATTTT
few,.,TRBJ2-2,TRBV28,CASSEGLNTGELFF,TGTGCCAGCAGTGAAGGCCTAAACACCGGGGAGCTGTTTTTT
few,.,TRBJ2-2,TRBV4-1,CASSQVDLGFITGELFF,TGCGCCAGCAGCCAAGTTGATCTGGGTTTCATCACCGGGGAGCTGTTTTTT
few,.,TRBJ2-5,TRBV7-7,CASGMTQYF,TGTGCTAGTGGGATGACCCAGTACTTC
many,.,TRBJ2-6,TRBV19,CASSMGSGANVLTF,TGTGCCAGTAGTATGGGTTCTGGGGCCAACGTCCTGACTTTC
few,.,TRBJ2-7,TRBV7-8,CASSSPYNYEQYF,TGTGCCAGCAGCTCCCCTTACAATTACGAGCAGTACTTC
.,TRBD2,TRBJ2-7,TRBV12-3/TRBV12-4,CASSSGLAGGTEQYF,TGTGCCAGCAGTTCCGGACTAGCGGGAGGCACCGAGCAGTACTTC
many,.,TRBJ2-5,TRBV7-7,CASSLATGAQETQYF,TGTGCTAGCAGCTTAGCCACCGGGGCCCAAGAGACCCAGTACTTC
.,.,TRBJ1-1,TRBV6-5,CASSEAGRGHTEAFF,TGTGCCAGCAGTGAAGCAGGGAGAGGGCACACTGAAGCTTTCTTT
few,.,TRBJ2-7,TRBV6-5,CASSYSPSGRYEQYF,TGTGCCAGCAGTTACTCTCCCAGCGGGCGGTACGAGCAGTACTTC
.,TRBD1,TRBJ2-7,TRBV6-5,CASSLPGQAPREQYF,TGTGCCAGCAGTCTCCCGGGACAGGCTCCTCGCGAGCAGTACTTC
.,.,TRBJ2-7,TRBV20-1,CSAMVRHEQYF,TGCAGTGCTATGGTGCGCCACGAGCAGTACTTC
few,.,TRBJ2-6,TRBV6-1,CASSYTGISGANVLTF,TGTGCCAGCAGTTACACCGGAATCTCTGGGGCCAACGTCCTGACTTTC
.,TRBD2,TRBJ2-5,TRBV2,CASEGLAGRAETQYF,TGTGCCAGCGAAGGACTAGCGGGACGGGCGGAGACCCAGTACTTC
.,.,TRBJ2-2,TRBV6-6,CASSDTPFLNTGELFF,TGTGCCAGCAGTGATACCCCTTTCCTAAACACCGGGGAGCTGTTTTTT
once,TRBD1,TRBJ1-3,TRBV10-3,CASTGQGLNTIYF,TGTGCCAGCACCGGACAGGGCCTGAACACCATATATTTT
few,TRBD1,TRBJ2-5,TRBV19,CASSMPPPSTGSRETQYF,TGTGCCAGTAGTATGCCCCCCCCGTCGACAGGGAGTCGGGAGACCCAGTACTTC
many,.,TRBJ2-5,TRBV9,CASSVGSGLQETQYF,TGTGCCAGCAGCGTAGGGAGCGGACTTCAAGAGACCCAGTACTTC
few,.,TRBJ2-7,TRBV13,CASSPLHAEGPASYEQYF,TGTGCCAGCAGCCCCCTCCACGCTGAGGGGCCGGCGTCCTACGAGCAGTACTTC
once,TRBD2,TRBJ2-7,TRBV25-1,CASSQDKLEREMIYEQYF,TGCGCCAGCAGCCAAGATAAGCTCGAGCGGGAGATGATCTACGAGCAGTACTTC
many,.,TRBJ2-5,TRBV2,CASSELGGRETQYF,TGTGCCAGCAGTGAGTTAGGGGGAAGAGAGACCCAGTACTTC
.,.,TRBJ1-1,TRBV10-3,CAISESAGANEAFF,TGTGCCATCAGTGAGTCCGCAGGGGCTAATGAAGCTTTCTTT
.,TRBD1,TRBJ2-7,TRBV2,CATQDRVAYEQYF,TGTGCCACCCAGGACAGGGTGGCCTACGAGCAGTACTTC
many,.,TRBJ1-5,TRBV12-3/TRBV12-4,CASSHGQSNQPQHF,TGCGCCAGCAGCCACGGACAGAGCAATCAGCCCCAGCATTTT
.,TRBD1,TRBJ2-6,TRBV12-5,CASGLGPGQGDGANVLTF,TGTGCTAGTGGTTTGGGCCCGGGACAGGGGGACGGGGCCAACGTCCTGACTTTC
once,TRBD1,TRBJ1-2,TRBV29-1,CSEGTGAYGYTF,TGCAGTGAGGGGACAGGGGCCTATGGCTACACCTTC
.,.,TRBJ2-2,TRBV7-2,CASSSVAGIGELFF,TGTGCCAGCAGCTCAGTCGCGGGGATCGGGGAGCTGTTTTTT
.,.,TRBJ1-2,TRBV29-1,CSVEDGIGYGYTF,TGCAGCGTTGAAGACGGGATTGGCTATGGCTACACCTTC
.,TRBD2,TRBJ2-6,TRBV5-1,CASSSGGAYSVSGANVLTF,TGCGCCAGCAGCTCGGGGGGGGCATACTCCGTCTCTGGGGCCAACGTCCTGACTTTC
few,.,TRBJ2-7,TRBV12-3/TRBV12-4,CASSLGGQVEQYF,TGTGCCAGCAGTTTGGGGGGGCAGGTCGAGCAGTACTTC
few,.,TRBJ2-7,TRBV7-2,CASSVGEGSYEQYF,TGTGCCAGCAGCGTAGGAGAAGGGAGCTACGAGCAGTACTTC